Below, 7 T cell receptor beta chains from the same sample are listed, as sequenced in a study of cytomegalovirus exposure and HLA in healthy donors. Primers for the PCR totalled 60 Vbeta and 13 Jbeta. TCRdb's copy holds only in-frame clones and misses some; the assay was immunoSEQ multiplex PCR. The repertoire holds about 82,000 clones, with less than 80% as singletons. Input material: PBMCs. These receptors were taken from a human donor in good health.

Here the CDR3 reads CASSLGYGQGARVAKNIQYF. The CDR3 bases are TGCGCCAGCAGCTTGGGCTACGGACAGGGGGCGAGGGTAGCCAAAAACATTCAGTACTTC. The V and J genes are TRBV5-1 and TRBJ2-4, with 11 positions matching TRBD1. The V gene end was trimmed by 0 bases and the J gene end by 0 bases; junction bases not matched to a gene: 11. CDR3 length equals 20 residues. The germline V gene has CDR1 SGHRS and CDR2 YFSETQ.

This clone was seen a handful of times. The J gene is TRBJ1-4, the V gene TRBV7-2; D remains ambiguous. Germline-derived CDR1 and CDR2 are SGHTA and FQGNSA. The V end was cut by 2 bases, the J end by 5 bases, with 15 bases between. The CDR3 has 16 residues. Here the CDR3 reads CASSLRSGTENEKLFF. The CDR3 nucleotides are TGTGCCAGCAGCTTAAGGTCTGGAACGGAGAATGAAAAACTGTTTTTT.

The V and J genes are TRBV19 and TRBJ2-1; 10 bases match TRBD2. The CDR3 covers 15 residues. The ends lost 3 bases at V and 4 bases at J; junction bases unmatched: 3. The germline CDR1 and CDR2 sequences are LNHDA and SQIVND (reference sequence). The DNA for the CDR3 is TGTGCCAGTAGTATCACTAGCGGGGAGTACAATGAGCAGTTCTTC. Protein sequence: CASSITSGEYNEQFF.

The rearrangement uses TRBV30 and TRBJ1-1; D is undetermined. The CDR3 sequence is 16 residues long. V was cut by 1 base and J by 0 bases, with 15 bases left in between. Germline V gives CDR1 GTSNPN, CDR2 SVGIG (reference sequence). The CDR3 region is CAWSDDLSSMNTEAFF. In DNA, the CDR3 is TGTGCCTGGAGTGACGATCTATCATCGATGAACACTGAAGCTTTCTTT.

The genes are TRBV27 and TRBJ1-1; 9 bases map to TRBD1. V was clipped by 10 bases and J by 8 bases; unmatched bases: 17. Germline V CDR1 and CDR2: MNHEY, SMNVEV (reference sequence). The CDR3 is 15 amino acids. The CDR3, as DNA: TGTGCCATCCCGGGACAGGGAGAAAAATCTGGGGAAGCTTTCTTT. Amino acid sequence: CAIPGQGEKSGEAFF.

The J gene is TRBJ1-5, the V gene TRBV6-6; D is uncertain. The CDR3 has 15 residues. Looked up from germline, CDR1 is MNHNY and CDR2 is SVGAGI (reference sequence). V was cut by 2 bases and J by 0 bases, with 8 bases left in between. The CDR3 loop reads CASSYDGNSNQPQHF. The CDR3 DNA reads TGTGCCAGCAGTTACGACGGGAATAGCAATCAGCCCCAGCATTTT.

V and J are TRBV7-6 and TRBJ1-2; D is undetermined. V lost 1 base and J lost 5, with 14 bases in between. Germline assignment: CDR1 SGHVS and CDR2 FNYEAQ. The CDR3 consists of 15 residues. CDR3 sequence reads: CASSLEMGGLYGYTF. CDR3 bases: TGTGCCAGCAGCTTAGAAATGGGCGGGCTATATGGCTACACCTTC.